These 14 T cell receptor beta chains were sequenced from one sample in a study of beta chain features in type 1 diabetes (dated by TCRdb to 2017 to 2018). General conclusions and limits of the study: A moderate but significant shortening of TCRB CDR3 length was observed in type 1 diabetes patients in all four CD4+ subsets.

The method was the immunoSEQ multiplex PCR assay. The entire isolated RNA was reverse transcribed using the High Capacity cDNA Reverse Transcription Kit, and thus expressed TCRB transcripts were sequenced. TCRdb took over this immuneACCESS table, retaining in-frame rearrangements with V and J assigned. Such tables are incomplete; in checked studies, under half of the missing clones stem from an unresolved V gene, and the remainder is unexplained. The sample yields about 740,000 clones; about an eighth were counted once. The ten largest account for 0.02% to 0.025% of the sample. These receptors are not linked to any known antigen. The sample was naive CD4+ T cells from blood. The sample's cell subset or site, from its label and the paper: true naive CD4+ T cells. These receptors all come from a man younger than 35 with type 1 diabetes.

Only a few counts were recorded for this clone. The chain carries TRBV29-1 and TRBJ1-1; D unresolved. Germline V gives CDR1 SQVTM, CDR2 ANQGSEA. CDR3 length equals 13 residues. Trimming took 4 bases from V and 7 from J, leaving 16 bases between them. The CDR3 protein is CSVVRRLKVEAFF. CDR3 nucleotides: TGCAGCGTTGTGCGCAGACTCAAGGTTGAAGCTTTCTTT.

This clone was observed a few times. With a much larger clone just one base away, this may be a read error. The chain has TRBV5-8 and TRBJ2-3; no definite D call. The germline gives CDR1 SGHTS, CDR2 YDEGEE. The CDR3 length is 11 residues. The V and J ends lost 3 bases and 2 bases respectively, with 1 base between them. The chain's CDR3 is CASSSTDTQYF. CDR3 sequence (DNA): TGTGCCAGCAGCTCCACAGATACGCAGTATTTT.

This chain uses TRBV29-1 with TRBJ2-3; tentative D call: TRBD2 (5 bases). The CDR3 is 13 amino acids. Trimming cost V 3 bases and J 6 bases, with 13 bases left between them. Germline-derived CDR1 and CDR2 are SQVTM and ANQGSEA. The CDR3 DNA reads TGCAGCGTTGACAGGACTCTGCAGGATACGCAGTATTTT. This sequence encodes CSVDRTLQDTQYF.

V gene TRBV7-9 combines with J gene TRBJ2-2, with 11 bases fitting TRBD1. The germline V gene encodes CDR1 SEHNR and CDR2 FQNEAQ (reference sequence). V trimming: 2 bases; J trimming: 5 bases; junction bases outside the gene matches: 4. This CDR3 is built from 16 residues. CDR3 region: CASSLPGTGGTGELFF. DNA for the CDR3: TGTGCCAGCAGCTTACCCGGGACAGGGGGAACCGGGGAGCTGTTTTTT.

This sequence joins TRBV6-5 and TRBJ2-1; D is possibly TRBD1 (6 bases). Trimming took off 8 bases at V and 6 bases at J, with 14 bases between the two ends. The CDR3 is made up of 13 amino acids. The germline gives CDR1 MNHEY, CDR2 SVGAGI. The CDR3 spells CASLQGPGNEQFF. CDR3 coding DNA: TGTGCCAGCCTACAGGGACCGGGCAATGAGCAGTTCTTC.

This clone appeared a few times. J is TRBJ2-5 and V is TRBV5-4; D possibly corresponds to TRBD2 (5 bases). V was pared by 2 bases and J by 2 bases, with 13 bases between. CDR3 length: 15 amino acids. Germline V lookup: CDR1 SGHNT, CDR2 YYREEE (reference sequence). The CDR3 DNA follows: TGTGCCAGCAGCTTACGGGGAAAGAGGCAAGAGACCCAGTACTTC. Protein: CASSLRGKRQETQYF.

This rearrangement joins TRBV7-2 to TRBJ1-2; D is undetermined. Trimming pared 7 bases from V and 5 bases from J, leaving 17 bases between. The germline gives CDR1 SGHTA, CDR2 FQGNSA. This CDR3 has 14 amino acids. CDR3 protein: CASTAGRPAYGYTF. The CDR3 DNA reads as TGTGCCAGCACCGCTGGGAGACCGGCATATGGCTACACCTTC. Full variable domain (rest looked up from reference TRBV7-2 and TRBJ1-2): GAGVSQSPSNKVTEKGKDVELRCDPISGHTALYWYRQSLGQGLEFLIYFQGNSAPDKSGLPSDRFSAERTGGSVSTLTIQRTQQEDSAVYLCASTAGRPAYGYTFGSGTRLTVV.

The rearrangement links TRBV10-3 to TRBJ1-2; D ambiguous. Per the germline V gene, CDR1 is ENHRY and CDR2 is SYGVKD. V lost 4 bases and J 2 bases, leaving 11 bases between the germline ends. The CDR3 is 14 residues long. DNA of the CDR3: TGTGCCATCAGTGTGGACGGCGGCAACTATGGCTACACCTTC. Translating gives CAISVDGGNYGYTF.

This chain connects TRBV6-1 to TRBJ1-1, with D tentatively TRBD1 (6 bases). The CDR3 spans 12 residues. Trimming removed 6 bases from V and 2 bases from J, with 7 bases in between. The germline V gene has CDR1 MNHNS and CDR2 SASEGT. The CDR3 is CASRDSNTEAFF. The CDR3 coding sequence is TGTGCCAGCAGGGACAGCAACACTGAAGCTTTCTTT.

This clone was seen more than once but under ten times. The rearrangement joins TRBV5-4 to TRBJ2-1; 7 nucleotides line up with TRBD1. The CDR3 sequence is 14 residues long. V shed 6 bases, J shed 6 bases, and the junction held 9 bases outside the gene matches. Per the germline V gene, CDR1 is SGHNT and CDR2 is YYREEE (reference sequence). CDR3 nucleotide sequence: TGTGCCAGCACGGAGAGGGGGCTAATCAATGAGCAGTTCTTC. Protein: CASTERGLINEQFF.

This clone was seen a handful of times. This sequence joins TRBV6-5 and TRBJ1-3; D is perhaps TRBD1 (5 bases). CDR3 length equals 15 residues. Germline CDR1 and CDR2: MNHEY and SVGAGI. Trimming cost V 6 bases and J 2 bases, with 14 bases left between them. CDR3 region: CASSRDWGPGNTIYF. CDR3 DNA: TGTGCCAGCAGCAGGGACTGGGGACCTGGAAACACCATATATTTT.

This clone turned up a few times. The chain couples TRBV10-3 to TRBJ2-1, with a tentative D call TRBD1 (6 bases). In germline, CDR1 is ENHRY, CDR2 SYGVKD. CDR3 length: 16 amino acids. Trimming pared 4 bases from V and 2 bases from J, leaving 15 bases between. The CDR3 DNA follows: TGTGCCATCAGTGGGACCGGGACATACACCTACAATGAGCAGTTCTTC. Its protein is CAISGTGTYTYNEQFF.

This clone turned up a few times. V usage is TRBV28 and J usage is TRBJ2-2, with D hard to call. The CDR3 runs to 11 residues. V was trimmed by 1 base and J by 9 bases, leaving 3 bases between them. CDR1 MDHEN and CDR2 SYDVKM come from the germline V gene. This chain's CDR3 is CASSLSRELFF. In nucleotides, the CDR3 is TGTGCCAGCAGTTTATCCCGGGAGCTGTTTTTT. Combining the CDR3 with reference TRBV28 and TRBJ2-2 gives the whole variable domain DVKVTQSSRYLVKRTGEKVFLECVQDMDHENMFWYRQDPGLGLRLIYFSYDVKMKEKGDIPEGYSVSREKKERFSLILESASTNQTSMYLCASSLSRELFFGEGSRLTVL.

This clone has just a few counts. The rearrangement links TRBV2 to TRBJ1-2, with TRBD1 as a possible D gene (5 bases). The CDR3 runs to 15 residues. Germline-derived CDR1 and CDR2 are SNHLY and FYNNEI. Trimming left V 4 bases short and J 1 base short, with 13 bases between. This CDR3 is CASSGGRSFNYGYTF. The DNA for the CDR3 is TGTGCCAGCAGTGGGGGCCGATCCTTTAACTATGGCTACACCTTC. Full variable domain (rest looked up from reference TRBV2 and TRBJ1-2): EPEVTQTPSHQVTQMGQEVILRCVPISNHLYFYWYRQILGQKVEFLVSFYNNEISEKSEIFDDQFSVERPDGSNFTLKIRSTKLEDSAMYFCASSGGRSFNYGYTFGSGTRLTVV.